A selection of T cell receptor beta chains follows, all from one sample in a study of T cell responses to AZD1222 COVID-19 vaccine. Profiling relied on immunoSEQ multiplex PCR, and the TCRdb table lists in-frame clones only, not all of them. The table shows around 120,000 clones, with just over 90% occurring only once. The sequences come from peripheral blood, collected 28 days after the second AZD1222 dose. The origin of the receptors is an adult who received the AZD1222 COVID-19 vaccine. Both conserved end residues are part of each CDR3. D genes are given only for firm matches. Where a row states a size, it is once, few, many or the class of an expanded clone; other rows omit it.

CDR3 length,clone size,J gene,V gene,D gene,CDR3 protein,CDR3 DNA
12,NA,TRBJ1-1,TRBV7-9,NA,CASSLRGVEAFF,TGTGCCAGCAGCCTTAGGGGGGTTGAAGCTTTCTTT
17,NA,TRBJ2-2,TRBV7-2,TRBD2,CASSLERGTVDTGELFF,TGTGCCAGCAGCTTGGAGCGGGGGACGGTGGACACCGGGGAGCTGTTTTTT
14,NA,TRBJ1-2,TRBV5-1,NA,CASSRGELDYGYTF,TGCGCCAGCAGCCGGGGGGAGCTGGACTATGGCTACACCTTC
13,NA,TRBJ1-2,TRBV5-4,NA,CASSRGVNYGYTF,TGTGCCAGCAGCCGGGGGGTTAACTATGGCTACACCTTC
13,NA,TRBJ2-2,TRBV7-7,NA,CASSLLATGELFF,TGTGCCAGCAGCTTACTAGCGACCGGGGAGCTGTTTTTT
13,NA,TRBJ2-3,TRBV21-1,NA,CASSKGGRDTQYF,TGTGCCAGCAGCAAAGGGGGACGGGATACGCAGTATTTT
17,NA,TRBJ2-7,TRBV19,TRBD1,CASSFSGSGTGGVGQYF,TGTGCCAGTAGTTTCTCTGGATCCGGGACAGGGGGCGTCGGGCAGTACTTC
15,NA,TRBJ1-2,TRBV7-9,TRBD1,CASSNPGGRFYGYTF,TGTGCCAGCAGCAATCCAGGGGGGCGCTTTTATGGCTACACCTTC
13,NA,TRBJ2-7,TRBV5-8,NA,CASSTPVSYEQYF,TGTGCCAGCAGCACCCCTGTCTCCTACGAGCAGTACTTC
14,NA,TRBJ2-7,TRBV3-1/TRBV3-2,NA,CASSRGSTGNEQYF,TGTGCCAGCAGCCGGGGGAGTACCGGCAACGAGCAGTACTTC
12,few,TRBJ2-7,TRBV5-1,NA,CASSSPSYEQYF,TGCGCCAGCAGCTCCCCTTCCTACGAGCAGTACTTC
13,NA,TRBJ1-1,TRBV2,TRBD1,CASSGRTGLEAFF,TGTGCCAGCAGTGGGCGGACAGGGCTAGAAGCTTTCTTT
17,NA,TRBJ2-2,TRBV28,TRBD2,CASSLPGLAGTTGELFF,TGTGCCAGCAGCCTTCCGGGACTAGCGGGGACCACCGGGGAGCTGTTTTTT
15,NA,TRBJ2-7,TRBV7-6,TRBD2,CASSLAGGQIYEQYF,TGTGCCAGCAGCTTAGCGGGAGGGCAGATCTACGAGCAGTACTTC
14,NA,TRBJ1-1,TRBV9,NA,CASSVKAGWSEAFF,TGTGCCAGCAGCGTAAAGGCAGGGTGGAGTGAAGCTTTCTTT
15,NA,TRBJ1-4,TRBV3-1/TRBV3-2,TRBD1,CASSQGTGYAEKLFF,TGTGCCAGCAGCCAGGGGACAGGGTACGCTGAAAAACTGTTTTTT
13,NA,TRBJ2-7,TRBV10-3,NA,CATRPQFSYEQYF,TGTGCCACCCGACCTCAATTCTCCTACGAGCAGTACTTC
10,NA,TRBJ2-3,TRBV20-1,NA,CSPRRDTQYF,TGCAGTCCAAGGCGGGATACGCAGTATTTT
13,NA,TRBJ1-5,TRBV19,NA,CASSTRTDRPQHF,TGTGCCAGTAGTACCAGAACAGATCGGCCCCAGCATTTT
15,NA,TRBJ2-1,TRBV15,NA,CATSGAIGTYNEQFF,TGTGCCACCAGCGGAGCTATCGGGACTTACAATGAGCAGTTCTTC
16,NA,TRBJ2-3,TRBV10-3,TRBD2,CAISDTGLVGTDTQYF,TGTGCCATCAGTGACACGGGACTAGTAGGTACAGATACGCAGTATTTT
15,NA,TRBJ2-2,TRBV6-1,NA,CASSELAPNTGELFF,TGTGCCAGCAGTGAATTGGCTCCGAACACCGGGGAGCTGTTTTTT
15,NA,TRBJ1-3,TRBV9,TRBD1,CASSGQGLGGNTIYF,TGTGCCAGCAGCGGACAGGGTTTGGGTGGAAACACCATATATTTT
14,NA,TRBJ1-6,TRBV7-6,NA,CASSSSSYNSPLHF,TGTGCCAGCAGCTCCAGCTCCTATAATTCACCCCTCCACTTT